Below are 13 T cell receptor beta chains sequenced from a single sample in a study of Graves' ophthalmopathy and Graves' hyperthyroidism. Amplified material comprised TCR beta CDR3 regions derived from RNA transcripts. An opening RT-PCR round employed HTBI primers and preceded a second-round multiplex PCR. TCRdb passed the multiplex PCR reads through MiXCR, listing each CDR3 protein once. The data show about 220,000 distinct CDR3 sequences, 20% to 25% seen once. Material for sequencing was peripheral blood. The receptors shown here come from a woman aged 45-59 years with Graves' ophthalmopathy.

This clonotype was observed many times. The V and J genes are TRBV5-1 and TRBJ2-4, with 14 bases aligning to TRBD2. This CDR3 comprises 17 residues. The J segment lost 4 bases and the V segment lost 4 bases, leaving 7 bases of the junction unmatched. Germline V CDR1 and CDR2: SGHRS, YFSETQ. CDR3 bases: TGCGCCAGCAGCCAGCGACTAGCGGGAGGGCCTAAAAACATTCAGTACTTC. It is translated as CASSQRLAGGPKNIQYF.

Of note for this clonotype: This may be a read error: a much more frequent sequence differs by one nucleotide. This chain joins TRBV6-5 and TRBJ1-1; 9 bases line up with TRBD1. The length of the CDR3 is 16 residues. Losses at the gene ends were 4 bases for V and 5 bases for J; bases not matched to a gene: 11. Germline CDR1 reads MNHEY; CDR2 reads SVGAGI. CDR3 sequence reads: CASSSTGGYYLTEAFF. CDR3 sequence (DNA): TGTGCCAGCAGTTCGACAGGGGGTTATTATCTGACTGAAGCTTTCTTT.

V is TRBV12-3 or TRBV12-4 and J is TRBJ1-1; D unresolved. The CDR3 runs to 10 residues. Trimming took off 6 bases at V and 5 bases at J, with 4 bases between the two ends. The CDR3: CASRVTEAFF. The CDR3 DNA sequence: TGTGCCAGCAGGGTAACTGAAGCTTTCTTT.

The chain employs TRBV2 and TRBJ1-2; no clear D. CDR1 is SNHLY, CDR2 FYNNEI, per germline. Trimming removed 1 base at V and 8 bases at J, with 8 bases between. The CDR3 is made up of 12 amino acids. The CDR3, as DNA: TGTGCCAGCAGTGAAGAATCAGGAGGCTACACCTTC. Translated, it gives CASSEESGGYTF. Full variable domain (rest looked up from reference TRBV2 and TRBJ1-2): EPEVTQTPSHQVTQMGQEVILRCVPISNHLYFYWYRQILGQKVEFLVSFYNNEISEKSEIFDDQFSVERPDGSNFTLKIRSTKLEDSAMYFCASSEESGGYTFGSGTRLTVV.

At least ten counts were recorded for this clonotype. The V call is TRBV19, the J call TRBJ1-1; TRBD1 matches at 8 bases. The CDR3 is 13 amino acids. CDR1 LNHDA and CDR2 SQIVND come from the germline V gene (reference sequence). V shed 9 bases and J 1 base; nucleotides not matched to a gene: 4. The CDR3 loop is CASLGQGNTEAFF. DNA of the CDR3: TGTGCCAGCCTTGGACAGGGGAACACTGAAGCTTTCTTT.

This clonotype has a handful of counts. This chain joins TRBV4-1 and TRBJ2-3; 8 bases map to TRBD1. Germline-derived CDR1 and CDR2 are MGHRA and YSYEKL. The CDR3 extends over 19 amino acids. V was clipped by 1 base and J by 4 bases; unmatched bases: 16. CDR3 loop: CASSQGLMMGTGFSDTQYF. In nucleotides, the CDR3 is TGCGCCAGCAGCCAAGGTCTGATGATGGGGACAGGTTTCTCAGATACGCAGTATTTT.

The table lists this clonotype with many counts. The J gene is TRBJ2-7, the V gene TRBV7-2, with D unresolved. The CDR3 has 14 residues. V was shortened by 5 bases and J by 1 base, with 12 bases between the two germline ends. Germline V lookup: CDR1 SGHTA, CDR2 FQGNSA. The CDR3 nucleotides are TGTGCCAGCAGCCAATCGGACGTGTCCTACGAGCAGTACTTC. Its protein product is CASSQSDVSYEQYF. Full variable domain (missing parts from reference TRBV7-2 and TRBJ2-7): GAGVSQSPSNKVTEKGKDVELRCDPISGHTALYWYRQSLGQGLEFLIYFQGNSAPDKSGLPSDRFSAERTGGSVSTLTIQRTQQEDSAVYLCASSQSDVSYEQYFGPGTRLTVT.

This clonotype has a count of ten or more. The rearrangement links TRBV12-3 or TRBV12-4 to TRBJ1-2, with 10 bases identical to TRBD1. The trim removed 6 bases at V and 7 bases at J, leaving 8 bases unmatched. The CDR3 sequence is 14 residues long. The CDR3 loop reads CASSPTGTGVGYTF. The CDR3 nucleotides read TGTGCCAGCAGCCCCACCGGGACAGGGGTTGGCTACACCTTC.

This clonotype has at least ten counts. The V call is TRBV2, the J call TRBJ2-7, with 11 bases fitting TRBD2. Per germline, CDR1 SNHLY and CDR2 FYNNEI. This CDR3 has 15 residues. V was clipped by 6 bases and J by 3 bases; unmatched bases: 7. The CDR3, as DNA: TGTGCCAGCAGCCCGACCGGGACTAGCGGCTACGAGCAGTACTTC. Its translation is CASSPTGTSGYEQYF.

This clonotype was seen ten or more times. For the CDR3, the DNA is TGTGCCACCAGCAGAGGTCGGGTTATGAACACTGAAGCTTTCTTT. Translating it yields CATSRGRVMNTEAFF. J is TRBJ1-1 and V is TRBV15, with unresolved D. The V gene lost 1 base and the J gene lost 0 bases, with 9 bases spanning the gap. CDR1 LNHNV and CDR2 YYDKDF come from the germline V gene (reference sequence). The CDR3 runs 15 residues.

This clonotype was counted many times. V is TRBV10-1 and J is TRBJ1-2; D not certain. CDR3 size: 16 residues. Trimming left V 2 bases short and J 0 bases short, with 13 bases between. Germline V gene lookup returns CDR1 WNHNN and CDR2 SYGVQD (reference sequence). The CDR3 coding sequence is TGCGCCAGCAGTGAGGGGTTTGGCGGAGCTAACTATGGCTACACCTTC. Its translation is CASSEGFGGANYGYTF.

This clonotype has at least ten counts. V usage is TRBV6-5 and J usage is TRBJ1-2; TRBD1 might be the D (6 bases). The CDR3 length is 15 residues. The germline gives CDR1 MNHEY, CDR2 SVGAGI. Trimming stripped 4 bases from V and 7 bases from J, with 19 bases between. The CDR3 DNA sequence: TGTGCCAGCAGTTCCGGCGGAGGGGGGGCGCTTGGCTACACCTTC. Its translation is CASSSGGGGALGYTF.

This clonotype has at least ten counts. The chain combines TRBV20-1 with TRBJ2-7; 8 nucleotides agree with TRBD2. The V segment lost 3 bases and the J segment 5 bases; nucleotides outside the gene matches: 24. Looked up from germline, CDR1 is DFQATT and CDR2 is SNEGSKA (reference sequence). The CDR3 loop spans 19 amino acids. The CDR3 sequence is CSASSALGASGSKGHEQYF. CDR3 bases: TGCAGTGCTAGTAGTGCATTGGGGGCTAGCGGGTCCAAAGGCCACGAGCAGTACTTC.